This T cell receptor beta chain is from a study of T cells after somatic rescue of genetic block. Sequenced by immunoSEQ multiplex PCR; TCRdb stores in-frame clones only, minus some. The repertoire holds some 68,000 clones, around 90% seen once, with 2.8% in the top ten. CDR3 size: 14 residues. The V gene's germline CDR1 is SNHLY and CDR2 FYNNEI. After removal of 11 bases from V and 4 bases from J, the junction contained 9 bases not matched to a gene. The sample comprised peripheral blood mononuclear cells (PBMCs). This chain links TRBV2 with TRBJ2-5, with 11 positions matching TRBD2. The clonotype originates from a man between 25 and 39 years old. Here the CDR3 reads CAGRTSGLGETQYF. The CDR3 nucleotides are TGTGCCGGAAGGACTAGCGGGTTAGGAGAGACCCAGTACTTC.